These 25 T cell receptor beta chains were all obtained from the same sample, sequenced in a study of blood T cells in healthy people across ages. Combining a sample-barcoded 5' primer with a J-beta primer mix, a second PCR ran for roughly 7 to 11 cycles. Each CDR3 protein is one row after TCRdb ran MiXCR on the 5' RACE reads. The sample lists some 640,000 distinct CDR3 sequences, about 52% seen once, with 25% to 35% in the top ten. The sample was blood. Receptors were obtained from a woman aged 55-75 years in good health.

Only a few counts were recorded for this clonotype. The CDR3 region has the DNA TGCAGTGCTAGAGAGGGACTAGCGGTTAGCACAGATACGCAGTATTTT. Amino acids: CSAREGLAVSTDTQYF. The chain uses TRBV20-1 and TRBJ2-3, with 11 bases matching TRBD2. The CDR3 extends over 16 amino acids. CDR1 and CDR2 from the germline V gene are DFQATT and SNEGSKA (reference sequence). V trimming: 0 bases; J trimming: 0 bases; junction bases outside the gene matches: 2.

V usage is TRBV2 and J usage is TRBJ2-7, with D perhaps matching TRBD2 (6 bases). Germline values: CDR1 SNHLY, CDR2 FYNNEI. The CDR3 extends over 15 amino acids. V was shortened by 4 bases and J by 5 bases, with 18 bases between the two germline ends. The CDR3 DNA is TGTGCCAGCAGTGTTGAACAGGCGGAGGGTCACGAGCAGTACTTC. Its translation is CASSVEQAEGHEQYF.

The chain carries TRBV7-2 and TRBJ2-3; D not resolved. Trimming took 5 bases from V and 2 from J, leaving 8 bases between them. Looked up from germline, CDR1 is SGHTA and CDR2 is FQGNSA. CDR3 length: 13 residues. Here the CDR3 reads CASSPIVTDTQYF. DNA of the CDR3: TGTGCCAGCAGCCCGATTGTCACAGATACGCAGTATTTT.

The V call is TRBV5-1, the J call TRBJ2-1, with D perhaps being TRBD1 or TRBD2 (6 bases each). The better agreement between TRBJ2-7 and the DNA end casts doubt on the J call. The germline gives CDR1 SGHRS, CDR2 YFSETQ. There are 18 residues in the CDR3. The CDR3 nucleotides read TGCGCCAGCAGCCCCTATCCTCCGTCGGGGGCTTCCTACAATGAGCAGTACTTC. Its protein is CASSPYPPSGASYNEQYF.

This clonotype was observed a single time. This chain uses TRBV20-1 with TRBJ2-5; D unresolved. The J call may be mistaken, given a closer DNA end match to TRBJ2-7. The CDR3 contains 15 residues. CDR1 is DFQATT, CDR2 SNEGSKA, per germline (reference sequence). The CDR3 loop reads CSARGRAVPGYEQYF. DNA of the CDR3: TGCAGTGCTAGAGGAAGGGCTGTACCGGGCTACGAGCAGTACTTC.

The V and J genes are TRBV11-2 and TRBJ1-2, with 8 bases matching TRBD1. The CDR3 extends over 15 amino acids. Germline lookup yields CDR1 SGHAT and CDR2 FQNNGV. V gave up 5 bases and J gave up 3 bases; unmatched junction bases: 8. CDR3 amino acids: CASSRDRKAYYGYTF. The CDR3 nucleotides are TGTGCCAGCAGCCGGGACAGGAAGGCGTACTATGGCTACACCTTC. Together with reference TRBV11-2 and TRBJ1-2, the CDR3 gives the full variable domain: EAGVAQSPRYKIIEKRQSVAFWCNPISGHATLYWYQQILGQGPKLLIQFQNNGVVDDSQLPKDRFSAERLKGVDSTLKIQPAKLEDSAVYLCASSRDRKAYYGYTFGSGTRLTVV.

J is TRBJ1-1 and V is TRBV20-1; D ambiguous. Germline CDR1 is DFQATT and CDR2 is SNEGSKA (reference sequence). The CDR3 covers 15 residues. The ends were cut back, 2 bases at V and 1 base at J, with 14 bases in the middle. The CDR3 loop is CSARRAEPKNTEAFF. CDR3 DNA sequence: TGCAGTGCTAGACGGGCAGAACCCAAGAACACTGAAGCTTTCTTT.

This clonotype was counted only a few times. CDR3 in DNA: TGCAGTGCTAGTCGGGCCTCATCTGGGGCCAACGTCCTGACTTTC. Residues: CSASRASSGANVLTF. This chain links TRBV20-1 with TRBJ2-6; D call uncertain. Per germline, CDR1 DFQATT and CDR2 SNEGSKA (reference sequence). With 3 bases removed from V and 1 base from J, the gap between germline ends came to 10 bases. The CDR3 has 15 residues.

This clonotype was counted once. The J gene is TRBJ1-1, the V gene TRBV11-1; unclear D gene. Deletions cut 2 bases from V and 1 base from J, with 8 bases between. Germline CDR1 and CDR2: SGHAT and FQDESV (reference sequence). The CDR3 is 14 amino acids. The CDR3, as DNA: TGTGCCAGCAGCTTAATTAAGTCGAACACTGAAGCTTTCTTT. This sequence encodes CASSLIKSNTEAFF.

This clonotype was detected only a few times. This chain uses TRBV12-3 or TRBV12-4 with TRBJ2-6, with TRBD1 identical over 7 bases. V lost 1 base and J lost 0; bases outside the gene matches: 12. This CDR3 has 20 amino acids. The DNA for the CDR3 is TGTGCCAGCAGTTTAGATAGTACGGGACAGAGCCTCTCTGGGGCCAACGTCCTGACTTTC. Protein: CASSLDSTGQSLSGANVLTF.

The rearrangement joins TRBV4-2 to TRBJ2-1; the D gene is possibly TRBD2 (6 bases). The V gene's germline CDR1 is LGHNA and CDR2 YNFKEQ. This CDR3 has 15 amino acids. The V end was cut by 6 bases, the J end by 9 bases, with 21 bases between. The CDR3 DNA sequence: TGTGCCAGCAGTCTAAGTGTGTCTAGCGATGGTGAGCAGTTCTTC. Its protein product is CASSLSVSSDGEQFF.

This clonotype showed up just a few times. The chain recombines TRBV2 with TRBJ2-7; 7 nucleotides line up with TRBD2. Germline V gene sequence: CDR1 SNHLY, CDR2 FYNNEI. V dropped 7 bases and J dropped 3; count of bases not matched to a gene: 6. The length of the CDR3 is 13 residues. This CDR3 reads CASTGGLVYEQYF. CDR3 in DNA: TGTGCCAGCACCGGGGGGTTAGTCTACGAGCAGTACTTC.

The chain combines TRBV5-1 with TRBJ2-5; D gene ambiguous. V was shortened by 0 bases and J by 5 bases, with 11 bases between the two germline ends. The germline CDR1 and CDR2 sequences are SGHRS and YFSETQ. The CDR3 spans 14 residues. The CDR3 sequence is CASSLEGLSETQYF. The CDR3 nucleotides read TGCGCCAGCAGCTTGGAAGGGTTGTCGGAGACCCAGTACTTC.

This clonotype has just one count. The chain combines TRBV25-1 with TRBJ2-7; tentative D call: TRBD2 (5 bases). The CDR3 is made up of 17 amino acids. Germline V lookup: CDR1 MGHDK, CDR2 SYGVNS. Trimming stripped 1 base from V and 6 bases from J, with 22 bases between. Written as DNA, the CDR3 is TGTGCCAGCAGTGAATGGACGCCTAGTGTACAAGAGGGCGAGCAGTACTTC. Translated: CASSEWTPSVQEGEQYF.

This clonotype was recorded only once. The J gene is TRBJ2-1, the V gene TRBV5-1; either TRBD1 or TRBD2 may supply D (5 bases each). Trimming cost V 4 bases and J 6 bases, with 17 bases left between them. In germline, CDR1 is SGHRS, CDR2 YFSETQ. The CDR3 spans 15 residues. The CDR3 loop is CASSPNTGGTNEQFF. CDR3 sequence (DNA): TGCGCCAGCAGCCCCAACACTGGGGGAACCAATGAGCAGTTCTTC.

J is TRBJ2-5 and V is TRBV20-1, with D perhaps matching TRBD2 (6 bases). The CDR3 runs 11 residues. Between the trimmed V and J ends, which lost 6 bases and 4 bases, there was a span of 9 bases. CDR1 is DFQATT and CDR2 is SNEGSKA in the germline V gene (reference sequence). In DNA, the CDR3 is TGCAGTGCAATTAGCGGAGAGACCCAGTACTTC. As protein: CSAISGETQYF.

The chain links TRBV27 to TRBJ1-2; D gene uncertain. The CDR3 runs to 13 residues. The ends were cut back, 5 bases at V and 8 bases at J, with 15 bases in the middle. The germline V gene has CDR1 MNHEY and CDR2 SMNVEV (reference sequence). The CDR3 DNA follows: TGTGCCAGCAGTGCAGCCCAATTGGCGGGCTACACCTTC. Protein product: CASSAAQLAGYTF.

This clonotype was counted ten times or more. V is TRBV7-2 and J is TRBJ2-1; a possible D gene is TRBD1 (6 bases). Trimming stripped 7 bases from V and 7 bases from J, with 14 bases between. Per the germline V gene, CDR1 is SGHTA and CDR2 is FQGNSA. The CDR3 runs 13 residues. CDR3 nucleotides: TGTGCCAGCAACAGGGTTAAGGAGAATGAGCAGTTCTTC. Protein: CASNRVKENEQFF.

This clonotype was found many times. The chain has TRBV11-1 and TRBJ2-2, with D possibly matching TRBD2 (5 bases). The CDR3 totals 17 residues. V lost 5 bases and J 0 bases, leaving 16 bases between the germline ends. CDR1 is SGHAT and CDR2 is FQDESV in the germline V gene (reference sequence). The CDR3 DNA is TGTGCCAGCAGCGCCCCCCGCGGGCTGCCGAACACCGGGGAGCTGTTTTTT. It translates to CASSAPRGLPNTGELFF.

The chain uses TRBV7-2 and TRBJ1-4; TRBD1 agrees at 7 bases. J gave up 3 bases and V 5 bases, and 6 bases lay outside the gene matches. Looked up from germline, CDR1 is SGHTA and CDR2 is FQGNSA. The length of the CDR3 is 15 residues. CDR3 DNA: TGTGCCAGCAGCCCAGGACAGGCCTCTAATGAAAAACTGTTTTTT. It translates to CASSPGQASNEKLFF.

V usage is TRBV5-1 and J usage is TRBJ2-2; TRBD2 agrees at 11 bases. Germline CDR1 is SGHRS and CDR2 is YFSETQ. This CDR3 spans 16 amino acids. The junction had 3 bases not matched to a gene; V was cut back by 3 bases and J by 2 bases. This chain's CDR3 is CASSSTSGINTGELFF. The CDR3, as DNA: TGCGCCAGCAGCTCGACTAGCGGGATAAACACCGGGGAGCTGTTTTTT.

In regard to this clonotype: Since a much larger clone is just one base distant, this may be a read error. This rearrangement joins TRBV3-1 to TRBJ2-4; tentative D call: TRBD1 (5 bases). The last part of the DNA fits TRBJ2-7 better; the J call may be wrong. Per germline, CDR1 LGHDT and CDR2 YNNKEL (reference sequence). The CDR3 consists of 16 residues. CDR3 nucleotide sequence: TGTGCCAGCAGCCAAGGTCCAGCAGGGATACTCTACGAGCAGTACTTC. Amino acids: CASSQGPAGILYEQYF.

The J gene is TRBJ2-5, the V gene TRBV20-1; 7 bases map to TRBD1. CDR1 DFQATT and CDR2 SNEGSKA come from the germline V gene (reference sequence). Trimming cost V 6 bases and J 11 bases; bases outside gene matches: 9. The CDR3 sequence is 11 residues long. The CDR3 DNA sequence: TGCAGTGCGGGGGACAGTCCCGGTCAGTACTTC. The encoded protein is CSAGDSPGQYF.

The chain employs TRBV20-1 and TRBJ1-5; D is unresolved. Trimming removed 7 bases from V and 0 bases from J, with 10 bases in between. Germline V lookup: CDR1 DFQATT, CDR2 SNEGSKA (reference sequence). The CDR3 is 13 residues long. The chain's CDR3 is CSVQPYSNQPQHF. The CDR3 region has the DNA TGCAGTGTACAGCCTTATAGCAATCAGCCCCAGCATTTT.

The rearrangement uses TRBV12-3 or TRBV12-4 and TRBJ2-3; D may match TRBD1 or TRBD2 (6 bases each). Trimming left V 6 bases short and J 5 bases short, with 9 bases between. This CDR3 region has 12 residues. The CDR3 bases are TGTGCCAGCAGCGGGGGCGTAGATACGCAGTATTTT. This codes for CASSGGVDTQYF.